This TCR beta chain was retrieved from a study of patients and donors after allogeneic stem cell transplantation. TCRdb itself ran the RT-PCR reads through MiXCR, one entry per CDR3 protein. Of approximately 200,000 distinct CDR3 sequences in the sample, around 40% are singletons; the top ten hold approximately 10%. This CDR3 is 18 amino acids long. Trimming cost V 0 bases and J 0 bases; bases outside gene matches: 4. The germline CDR1 and CDR2 sequences are MNHEY and SVGEGT. The sample was blood, either unsorted or a sorted T cell fraction (not recorded which). The chain employs TRBV6-2 or TRBV6-3 and TRBJ2-2; TRBD2 aligns across 10 bases. The source is a human donor who was either an allogeneic HSCT recipient or a stem cell or donor lymphocyte infusion donor (not recorded which). It is not recorded whose cells these are; they may come from a transplant donor. The CDR3 reads CASSYSLAGDANTGELFF. The CDR3 coding sequence is TGTGCCAGCAGTTACTCTCTAGCGGGAGACGCGAACACCGGGGAGCTGTTTTTT.